The clone carrying this TCR beta chain was seen just once. Its antigen is not known. The data were obtained in a study of cytomegalovirus exposure and HLA in healthy donors. Study as a whole: The approximately 120 million unique TCR beta sequences, from roughly 170 million T cells, were found by an earlier analysis. Study observations and caveats: Roughly even sequencing depth across donors was the assumption behind the presence/absence analyses.

The PCR had 60 Vbeta and 13 Jbeta primers. Some clones are missing from TCRdb's copy, which holds only in-frame ones; the method was immunoSEQ multiplex PCR. The sample holds about 100,000 clones, around 75% seen once. The CDR3 runs 18 residues. The ends lost 2 bases at V and 5 bases at J; junction bases unmatched: 13. The germline CDR1 and CDR2 sequences are MGHRA and YSYEKL. The chain couples TRBV4-1 to TRBJ2-5; 11 nucleotides line up with TRBD2. The sequencing input was PBMCs. The sequence came from a woman between 18 and 29 years old in good health and CMV-seropositive. CDR3 loop: CASSQSSGRAALRETQYF. In DNA form, the CDR3 reads TGCGCCAGCAGCCAAAGTAGCGGGAGGGCCGCCCTTAGGGAGACCCAGTACTTC.